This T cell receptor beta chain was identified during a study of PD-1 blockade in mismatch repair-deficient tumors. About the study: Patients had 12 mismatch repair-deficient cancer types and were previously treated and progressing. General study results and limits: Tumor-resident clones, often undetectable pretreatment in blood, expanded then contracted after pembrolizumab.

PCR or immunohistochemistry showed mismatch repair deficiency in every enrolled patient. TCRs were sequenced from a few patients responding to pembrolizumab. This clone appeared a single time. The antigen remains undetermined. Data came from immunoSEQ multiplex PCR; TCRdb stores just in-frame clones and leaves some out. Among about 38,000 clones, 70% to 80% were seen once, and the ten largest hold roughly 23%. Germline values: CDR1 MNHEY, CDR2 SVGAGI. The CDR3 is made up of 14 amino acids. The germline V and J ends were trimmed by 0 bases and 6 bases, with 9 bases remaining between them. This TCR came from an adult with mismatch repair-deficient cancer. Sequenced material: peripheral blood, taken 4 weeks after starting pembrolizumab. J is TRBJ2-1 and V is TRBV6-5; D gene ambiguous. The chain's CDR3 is CASSYSPTSNEQFF. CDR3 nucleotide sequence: TGTGCCAGCAGTTACTCTCCAACATCCAATGAGCAGTTCTTC.